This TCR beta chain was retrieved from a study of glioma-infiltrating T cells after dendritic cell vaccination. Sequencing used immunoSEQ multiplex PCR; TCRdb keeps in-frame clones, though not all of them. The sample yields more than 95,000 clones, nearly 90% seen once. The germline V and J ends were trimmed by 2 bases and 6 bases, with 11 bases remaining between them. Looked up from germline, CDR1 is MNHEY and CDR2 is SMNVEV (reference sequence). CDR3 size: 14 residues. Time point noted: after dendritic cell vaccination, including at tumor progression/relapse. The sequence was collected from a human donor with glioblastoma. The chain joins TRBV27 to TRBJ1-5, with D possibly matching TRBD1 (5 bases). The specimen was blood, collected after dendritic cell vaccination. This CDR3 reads CASSLNGGGQPQHF. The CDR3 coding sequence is TGTGCCAGCAGTTTAAACGGGGGAGGTCAGCCCCAGCATTTT.